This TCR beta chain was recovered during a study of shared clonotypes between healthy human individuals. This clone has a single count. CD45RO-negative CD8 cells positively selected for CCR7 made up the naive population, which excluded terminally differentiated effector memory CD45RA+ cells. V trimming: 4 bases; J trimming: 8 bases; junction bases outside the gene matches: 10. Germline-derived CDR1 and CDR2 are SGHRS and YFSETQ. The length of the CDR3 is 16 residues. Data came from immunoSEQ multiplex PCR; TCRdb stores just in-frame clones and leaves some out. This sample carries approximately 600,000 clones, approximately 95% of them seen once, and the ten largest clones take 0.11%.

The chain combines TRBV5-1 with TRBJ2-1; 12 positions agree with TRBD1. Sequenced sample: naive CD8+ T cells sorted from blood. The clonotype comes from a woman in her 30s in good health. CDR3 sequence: CASSLQGQGAPDEQFF. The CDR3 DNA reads TGCGCCAGCAGCCTACAGGGACAGGGGGCGCCGGATGAGCAGTTCTTC. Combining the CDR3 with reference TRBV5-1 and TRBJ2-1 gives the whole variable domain KAGVTQTPRYLIKTRGQQVTLSCSPISGHRSVSWYQQTPGQGLQFLFEYFSETQRNKGNFPGRFSGRQFSNSRSEMNVSTLELGDSALYLCASSLQGQGAPDEQFFGPGTRLTVL.